These 30 T cell receptor beta chains were all obtained from the same sample, sequenced in a study of radiotherapy plus CTLA-4 blockade in lung cancer listed by TCRdb under 2018. Receptor libraries were prepared by the immunoSEQ multiplex PCR assay. TCRdb re-hosts the immuneACCESS table, in-frame sequences only. Its copies lack some clones; in the studies checked, an unresolved V gene accounts for under half of them, and the cause for the rest is not known. This sample holds around 45,000 clones; around 76% were observed only once. The top ten clones comprise approximately 12% of the sample. The sample in question was peripheral blood, obtained from a patient treated with radiotherapy plus ipilimumab. The receptor set was obtained from a human donor with non-small cell lung cancer who had stable disease on radiotherapy plus ipilimumab.

The gene calls are TRBV27 and TRBJ2-7; TRBD1 is a possible D gene (5 bases). CDR1 is MNHEY, CDR2 SMNVEV, per germline (reference sequence). Trimming left V 8 bases short and J 2 bases short, with 19 bases between. The CDR3 extends over 15 amino acids. The CDR3 sequence: CASLAIGALTYEQYF. CDR3 DNA sequence: TGTGCCAGCTTAGCAATTGGGGCACTAACCTACGAGCAGTACTTC.

The chain is built from TRBV6-1 and TRBJ2-7; TRBD1 agrees at 9 bases. The CDR3 extends over 14 amino acids. Germline CDR1 is MNHNS and CDR2 is SASEGT. The V and J ends lost 6 bases and 6 bases, in that order; junction bases with no gene match: 9. The CDR3 here is CASRQGAVSTEQYV. CDR3 nucleotides: TGTGCCAGCAGACAGGGGGCGGTCTCCACCGAGCAGTACGTC.

This clone has more than one count but fewer than ten. V and J are TRBV28 and TRBJ2-3; D is unresolved. Trimming stripped 6 bases from V and 6 bases from J, with 10 bases between. This CDR3 spans 12 amino acids. Per germline, CDR1 MDHEN and CDR2 SYDVKM. The CDR3 loop reads CASSSRVDTQYF. In nucleotides, the CDR3 is TGTGCCAGCAGCTCTAGGGTGGATACGCAGTATTTT. Using reference TRBV28 and TRBJ2-3 for the parts outside the CDR3, the full variable domain is DVKVTQSSRYLVKRTGEKVFLECVQDMDHENMFWYRQDPGLGLRLIYFSYDVKMKEKGDIPEGYSVSREKKERFSLILESASTNQTSMYLCASSSRVDTQYFGPGTRLTVL.

The V gene is TRBV4-2, the J gene TRBJ1-3; TRBD1 is a possible D gene (6 bases). Germline CDR1 reads LGHNA; CDR2 reads YNFKEQ. CDR3 length: 16 residues. Trimming removed 0 bases from V and 2 bases from J, with 11 bases in between. Written as DNA, the CDR3 is TGTGCCAGCAGCCAAGAATCAACAGGGACTGGAAACACCATATATTTT. Its translation: CASSQESTGTGNTIYF.

This chain connects TRBV6-1 to TRBJ2-7, with D possibly being TRBD1 or TRBD2 (7 bases each). This CDR3 spans 13 amino acids. Trimming shortened V by 8 bases and J by 0 bases, and 11 bases separated the two germline ends. In germline, CDR1 is MNHNS, CDR2 SASEGT. This CDR3 is CASQGGNSYEQYF. The CDR3 coding sequence is TGTGCCAGCCAGGGGGGGAACTCCTACGAGCAGTACTTC.

This clone occurred a few times. For the CDR3, the DNA is TGTGCCAGTAGTATACAGGGGGGAGATTCACCCCTCCACTTT. It specifies CASSIQGGDSPLHF. This chain joins TRBV19 and TRBJ1-6; TRBD1 aligns across 7 bases. This CDR3 has 14 amino acids. The germline V gene has CDR1 LNHDA and CDR2 SQIVND (reference sequence). V lost 2 bases and J lost 8; bases outside the gene matches: 3.

The chain uses TRBV30 and TRBJ2-6, with D possibly being TRBD1 or TRBD2 (5 bases each). V dropped 8 bases and J dropped 2 bases, with 16 bases sitting between them. Germline lookup yields CDR1 GTSNPN and CDR2 SVGIG (reference sequence). The CDR3 runs to 15 residues. The CDR3 protein is CAESRGGTGANVLTF. CDR3 nucleotide sequence: TGTGCCGAAAGTCGGGGCGGTACTGGGGCCAACGTCCTGACTTTC.

The chain employs TRBV10-3 and TRBJ1-2; 7 nucleotides line up with TRBD1. Per the germline V gene, CDR1 is ENHRY and CDR2 is SYGVKD. The CDR3 contains 17 residues. V trimming: 0 bases; J trimming: 3 bases; junction bases outside the gene matches: 10. The CDR3 region is CAISESKTGRFDYGYTF. The CDR3 coding sequence is TGTGCCATCAGTGAGTCGAAGACAGGGAGGTTCGACTATGGCTACACCTTC.

This chain connects TRBV5-6 to TRBJ1-4; a possible D gene is TRBD1 (6 bases). Trimming took 2 bases from V and 6 from J, leaving 23 bases between them. Germline CDR1 and CDR2: SGHDT and YYEEEE. The CDR3 spans 18 residues. The chain's CDR3 is CASSLSGHSFPRDEKLFF. DNA of the CDR3: TGTGCCAGCAGCTTATCGGGACACTCCTTCCCGAGGGATGAAAAACTGTTTTTT.

This sequence joins TRBV4-1 and TRBJ2-1; the D gene is possibly TRBD2 (6 bases). Trimming stripped 3 bases from V and 0 bases from J, with 15 bases between. Germline CDR1 and CDR2: MGHRA and YSYEKL. This CDR3 is 17 amino acids long. The CDR3, as DNA: TGCGCCAGCAGCCACGAACCGGGACTTAGCTCCTACAATGAGCAGTTCTTC. It codes for CASSHEPGLSSYNEQFF.

Only a few counts were recorded for this clone. J is TRBJ1-6 and V is TRBV28; possibly TRBD1 for D (5 bases). V lost 5 bases to trimming and J lost 7 bases, with 9 bases between them. The CDR3 contains 13 residues. Germline loops: CDR1 MDHEN, CDR2 SYDVKM. CDR3 in amino acids: CASSGPGNSPLHF. The CDR3 region has the DNA TGTGCCAGCAGTGGGCCAGGGAATTCACCCCTCCACTTT.

Concerning this clone: Other DNA sequences in this specimen translate into the identical CDR3. This rearrangement joins TRBV9 to TRBJ1-5; D is perhaps TRBD1 (6 bases). This CDR3 comprises 18 residues. Germline values: CDR1 SGDLS, CDR2 YYNGEE. Trimming shortened V by 0 bases and J by 2 bases, and 18 bases separated the two germline ends. CDR3 loop: CASSVVAGAGARNQPQHF. The CDR3 nucleotides are TGTGCCAGCAGCGTAGTCGCTGGGGCAGGGGCACGCAATCAGCCCCAGCATTTT.

The rearrangement links TRBV5-1 to TRBJ1-6, with 8 bases fitting TRBD1. Trimming removed 2 bases from V and 7 bases from J; junction bases left unmatched: 8. Germline CDR1 is SGHRS and CDR2 is YFSETQ. This CDR3 spans 16 amino acids. The DNA for the CDR3 is TGCGCCAGCAGCTTAGGGACAGGTTCTAAAAATTCACCCCTCCACTTT. This codes for CASSLGTGSKNSPLHF.

J is TRBJ2-5 and V is TRBV11-2; 9 positions match TRBD1. V gave up 8 bases and J gave up 4 bases; unmatched junction bases: 11. The CDR3 is made up of 15 amino acids. Germline CDR1 is SGHAT and CDR2 is FQNNGV. CDR3 sequence: CASVDRGGNRETQYF. The CDR3, as DNA: TGTGCCAGCGTAGACAGGGGGGGGAACAGAGAGACCCAGTACTTC.

V is TRBV30 and J is TRBJ1-1; no definite D call. CDR1 and CDR2 (germline): GTSNPN, SVGIG (reference sequence). The V gene lost 2 bases and the J gene lost 3 bases, with 10 bases spanning the gap. This CDR3 spans 13 amino acids. CDR3 coding DNA: TGTGCCTGGAGTAGGACCCCGGACACTGAAGCTTTCTTT. Translating gives CAWSRTPDTEAFF.

The chain uses TRBV4-2 and TRBJ2-7; D tentatively reads TRBD1 or TRBD2 (5 bases each). V lost 6 bases and J lost 2, with 17 bases in between. CDR1 is LGHNA, CDR2 YNFKEQ, per germline. The CDR3 spans 15 residues. The CDR3 nucleotides are TGTGCCAGCAGTCCCCAGGGAGACGGCCCCTACGAGCAGTACTTC. It is translated as CASSPQGDGPYEQYF.

The chain links TRBV6-4 to TRBJ1-5, with 7 bases matching TRBD1. CDR1 is MRHNA and CDR2 is SNTAGT in the germline V gene. The CDR3 runs 15 residues. The V and J ends lost 10 bases and 4 bases, in that order; junction bases with no gene match: 13. CDR3 in amino acids: CANNRQGPINQPQHF. The CDR3, as DNA: TGTGCCAACAACCGACAGGGCCCGATTAATCAGCCCCAGCATTTT.

This clone was seen only a few times. The chain couples TRBV5-4 to TRBJ2-3; 10 bases align to TRBD2. CDR3 size: 17 residues. CDR1 is SGHNT and CDR2 is YYREEE in the germline V gene (reference sequence). V shed 4 bases and J 4 bases; nucleotides not matched to a gene: 12. CDR3 residues: CASSGHRAGGPADTQYF. CDR3 coding DNA: TGTGCCAGCAGCGGCCACCGAGCGGGGGGGCCGGCAGATACGCAGTATTTT. The entire variable domain, with the rest obtained from reference TRBV5-4 and TRBJ2-3, is as follows: ETGVTQSPTHLIKTRGQQVTLRCSSQSGHNTVSWYQQALGQGPQFIFQYYREEENGRGNFPPRFSGLQFPNYSSELNVNALELDDSALYLCASSGHRAGGPADTQYFGPGTRLTVL.

This clone turned up a few times. V is TRBV6-5 and J is TRBJ1-5, with D unresolved. This CDR3 has 14 residues. Germline V gene data show CDR1 as MNHEY and CDR2 as SVGAGI. V was shortened by 5 bases and J by 3 bases, with 11 bases between the two germline ends. CDR3 amino acids: CASSEPAVNQPQHF. The CDR3 nucleotides are TGTGCCAGCAGTGAACCAGCCGTCAATCAGCCCCAGCATTTT.

This clone was counted only a few times. The CDR3 reads CASSLVGSGVADTQYF. CDR3 sequence (DNA): TGCGCCAGCAGCTTGGTTGGTAGCGGAGTGGCAGATACGCAGTATTTT. The rearrangement uses TRBV5-1 and TRBJ2-3; tentatively, D is TRBD2 (6 bases). Per the germline V gene, CDR1 is SGHRS and CDR2 is YFSETQ. The CDR3 is made up of 16 amino acids. Trimming pared 0 bases from V and 4 bases from J, leaving 15 bases between. The full variable domain, rest sourced from reference TRBV5-1 and TRBJ2-3, is KAGVTQTPRYLIKTRGQQVTLSCSPISGHRSVSWYQQTPGQGLQFLFEYFSETQRNKGNFPGRFSGRQFSNSRSEMNVSTLELGDSALYLCASSLVGSGVADTQYFGPGTRLTVL.

The chain is built from TRBV7-8 and TRBJ1-2; the match to TRBD1 covers 8 bases. The trim removed 0 bases at V and 5 bases at J, leaving 5 bases unmatched. The CDR3 runs to 15 residues. Germline CDR1 SGHVS, CDR2 FQNEAQ. CDR3 DNA: TGTGCCAGCAGCTTAGCCCCTACAGGGGGATATGGCTACACCTTC. Translated: CASSLAPTGGYGYTF.

The V and J genes are TRBV7-9 and TRBJ1-1; D unresolved. The CDR3 sequence is 13 residues long. The V gene lost 3 bases and the J gene lost 1 base, with 6 bases spanning the gap. Germline V gene data show CDR1 as SEHNR and CDR2 as FQNEAQ (reference sequence). In nucleotides, the CDR3 is TGTGCCAGCAGCTTTGGGGAGAACACTGAAGCTTTCTTT. Translating it yields CASSFGENTEAFF.

V and J are TRBV7-3 and TRBJ1-5, with D tentatively TRBD1 (5 bases). CDR3 length: 13 residues. Between the trimmed V and J ends, which lost 3 bases and 5 bases, there was a span of 8 bases. Germline CDR1 and CDR2: SGHTA and FQGTGA. DNA for the CDR3: TGTGCCAGCAGCTTGGGGGAGGATCAGCCCCAGCATTTT. Residues: CASSLGEDQPQHF.

The rearrangement uses TRBV7-9 and TRBJ2-1; D is uncertain. Trimming removed 0 bases at V and 0 bases at J, with 15 bases between. The CDR3 has 18 amino acids. Looked up from germline, CDR1 is SEHNR and CDR2 is FQNEAQ (reference sequence). CDR3 coding DNA: TGTGCCAGCAGCTTAGCCTCCCGCTGGGATAGCTCCTACAATGAGCAGTTCTTC. Translation gives CASSLASRWDSSYNEQFF.

The J gene is TRBJ1-2, the V gene TRBV29-1; 7 bases are shared with TRBD1. The CDR3 is 13 residues long. The trim removed 0 bases at V and 4 bases at J, leaving 2 bases unmatched. Germline assignment: CDR1 SQVTM and CDR2 ANQGSEA. Here the CDR3 reads CSVEDRTGYGYTF. The CDR3 DNA follows: TGCAGCGTTGAAGATCGGACAGGCTATGGCTACACCTTC.

The rearrangement uses TRBV7-2 and TRBJ2-4; TRBD1 might be the D (6 bases). The V end was cut by 3 bases, the J end by 0 bases, with 12 bases between. The CDR3 runs 16 residues. In germline, CDR1 is SGHTA, CDR2 FQGNSA. The CDR3 here is CASSLTGGIAKNIQYF. Written as DNA, the CDR3 is TGTGCCAGCAGCTTGACAGGTGGAATAGCCAAAAACATTCAGTACTTC.

This clone has only one observation. This rearrangement joins TRBV19 to TRBJ1-2; no clear D gene. The CDR3 covers 13 residues. V lost 4 bases to trimming and J lost 8 bases, with 14 bases between them. Germline values: CDR1 LNHDA, CDR2 SQIVND (reference sequence). The CDR3 reads CASSNRENLGYTF. The CDR3 DNA reads TGTGCCAGTAGTAACCGGGAAAACCTCGGCTACACCTTC.

V is TRBV7-9 and J is TRBJ1-1; D is perhaps TRBD1 (5 bases). Germline V gene data show CDR1 as SEHNR and CDR2 as FQNEAQ (reference sequence). Trimming removed 7 bases from V and 1 base from J, with 7 bases in between. The CDR3 runs to 12 residues. The CDR3 DNA reads as TGTGCCAGCAAGCAGGGGAACACTGAAGCTTTCTTT. This sequence encodes CASKQGNTEAFF.

This clone was recorded once. The chain is built from TRBV11-3 and TRBJ1-2; D is undetermined. The V end lost 5 bases, the J end lost 7 bases, and 11 bases lay between the germline ends. The CDR3 has 12 amino acids. Germline V lookup: CDR1 SGHNT, CDR2 YENEEA. The chain's CDR3 is CASSQGRFGYTF. CDR3 bases: TGTGCCAGCAGCCAAGGGCGATTTGGCTACACCTTC.

This chain connects TRBV6-5 to TRBJ2-2, with D maybe TRBD1 (6 bases). The ends were cut back, 0 bases at V and 4 bases at J, with 9 bases in the middle. The CDR3 is made up of 15 amino acids. Germline CDR1 is MNHEY and CDR2 is SVGAGI. Here the CDR3 DNA reads TGTGCCAGCAGTTACTCGCAGGGGACCACCGGGGAGCTGTTTTTT. Translation gives CASSYSQGTTGELFF.